The 16 T cell receptor beta chains given below trace back to one sample, sequenced in a study of T cell responses to AZD1222 COVID-19 vaccine. Method: immunoSEQ multiplex PCR; TCRdb's copy keeps in-frame clones and lacks some. The table records 110,000 to 150,000 clones, 80% to 95% of them present only once. This sample comprised peripheral blood, obtained on day 0 of AZD1222 vaccination. The origin of the receptors is an adult in good health.

This rearrangement joins TRBV10-1 to TRBJ2-3, with D possibly called TRBD1 or TRBD2 (5 bases each). The CDR3 extends over 16 amino acids. The germline V and J ends were trimmed by 0 bases and 3 bases, with 13 bases remaining between them. Germline lookup yields CDR1 WNHNN and CDR2 SYGVQD (reference sequence). The CDR3 DNA is TGCGCCAGCAGTGAGTCCATTCCTGGGGGAACAGATACGCAGTATTTT. Translated, it gives CASSESIPGGTDTQYF.

A note on this clone: Additional DNA sequences in this sample encode the identical CDR3. This chain links TRBV28 with TRBJ2-5, with 13 nucleotides matching TRBD2. With V trimmed by 3 bases and J by 5 bases, 3 bases remained unmatched. The CDR3 loop spans 15 amino acids. Germline V lookup: CDR1 MDHEN, CDR2 SYDVKM. The CDR3 nucleotides are TGTGCCAGCAGTTTGGGACTAGCGGGACCGGAGACCCAGTACTTC. Its protein product is CASSLGLAGPETQYF. The full variable domain, with the rest looked up from reference TRBV28 and TRBJ2-5, is DVKVTQSSRYLVKRTGEKVFLECVQDMDHENMFWYRQDPGLGLRLIYFSYDVKMKEKGDIPEGYSVSREKKERFSLILESASTNQTSMYLCASSLGLAGPETQYFGPGTRLLVL.

This clone appeared once. The chain joins TRBV24-1 to TRBJ1-1, with D unclear. CDR3 length equals 13 residues. Germline V gene data show CDR1 as KGHDR and CDR2 as SFDVKD. Trimming removed 7 bases from V and 5 bases from J, with 13 bases in between. CDR3 in amino acids: CATRKGVGTEAFF. CDR3 in DNA: TGTGCCACCAGGAAGGGAGTGGGAACTGAAGCTTTCTTT.

The CDR3 sequence: CASSDGLAGGSTDTQYF. As DNA, the CDR3 is TGTGCCAGCAGCGATGGACTAGCGGGGGGGAGCACAGATACGCAGTATTTT. This chain connects TRBV11-2 to TRBJ2-3, with TRBD2 matching 15 bases. Trimming cost V 5 bases and J 0 bases; bases outside gene matches: 3. The CDR3 runs 17 residues. Germline lookup yields CDR1 SGHAT and CDR2 FQNNGV.

The V call is TRBV6-5, the J call TRBJ2-4; no firm D call. Germline V lookup: CDR1 MNHEY, CDR2 SVGAGI. This CDR3 comprises 15 residues. V was shortened by 2 bases and J by 2 bases, with 10 bases between the two germline ends. The DNA for the CDR3 is TGTGCCAGCAGTTACAAAGGGTACACCAAAAACATTCAGTACTTC. Protein sequence: CASSYKGYTKNIQYF.

The J gene is TRBJ1-2, the V gene TRBV5-4; D remains unclear. This CDR3 is 14 amino acids long. CDR1 and CDR2 from the germline V gene are SGHNT and YYREEE (reference sequence). The germline V and J ends were trimmed by 0 bases and 3 bases, with 9 bases remaining between them. The CDR3 sequence: CASSLEGPHYGYTF. The CDR3 DNA follows: TGTGCCAGCAGCTTGGAGGGTCCCCACTATGGCTACACCTTC.

This chain joins TRBV27 and TRBJ2-3; D is unresolved. Germline CDR1 is MNHEY and CDR2 is SMNVEV (reference sequence). Trimming cost V 11 bases and J 2 bases, with 20 bases left between them. The CDR3 extends over 15 amino acids. The CDR3 DNA reads TGTGCCTCATCAACCGGGTTTTTATCCACAGATACGCAGTATTTT. This encodes CASSTGFLSTDTQYF.

This clone was seen only once. The chain couples TRBV19 to TRBJ1-1; tentative D call: TRBD1 (6 bases). The CDR3 covers 15 residues. Trimming removed 5 bases at V and 1 base at J, with 14 bases between. Germline-derived CDR1 and CDR2 are LNHDA and SQIVND (reference sequence). DNA of the CDR3: TGTGCCAGTAGTTTTCCCAGGGGAGGGAACACTGAAGCTTTCTTT. Residues: CASSFPRGGNTEAFF.

The CDR3 region is CASSYRPRNTEAFF. CDR3 DNA sequence: TGTGCCAGCAGTTACAGGCCCAGGAACACTGAAGCTTTCTTT. The rearrangement uses TRBV6-8 and TRBJ1-1; D ambiguous. Per the germline V gene, CDR1 is MNHGY and CDR2 is SAAAGT. This CDR3 has 14 amino acids. V was cut by 2 bases and J by 1 base, with 8 bases left in between.

The chain combines TRBV7-8 with TRBJ2-2; TRBD1 matches at 8 bases. CDR1 is SGHVS and CDR2 is FQNEAQ in the germline V gene. J lost 4 bases, V lost 5 bases, and 6 bases had no gene match. CDR3 size: 15 residues. The CDR3 bases are TGTGCCAGCAGCCCGACAGGGGCGACCACCGGGGAGCTGTTTTTT. The encoded protein is CASSPTGATTGELFF.

V is TRBV27 and J is TRBJ1-5; D gene ambiguous. CDR1 is MNHEY, CDR2 SMNVEV, per germline (reference sequence). This CDR3 region has 17 residues. V was clipped by 6 bases and J by 1 base, with 19 bases between them. CDR3 coding DNA: TGTGCCAGCAGACGACTATCCACGGGTGGGAGCAATCAGCCCCAGCATTTT. It translates to CASRRLSTGGSNQPQHF.

V gene TRBV27 combines with J gene TRBJ1-2, with D perhaps matching TRBD1 (5 bases). Trimming took 5 bases from V and 4 from J, leaving 20 bases between them. The CDR3 loop spans 16 amino acids. From germline, CDR1 is MNHEY and CDR2 SMNVEV (reference sequence). The DNA of the CDR3 is TGTGCCAGCAGTCTCCTAGGGCTGGGGGGGGGCTATGGCTACACCTTC. The encoded protein is CASSLLGLGGGYGYTF.

The chain is built from TRBV5-1 and TRBJ2-2, with TRBD1 identical over 8 bases. The ends lost 3 bases at V and 7 bases at J; junction bases unmatched: 8. This CDR3 contains 15 residues. Germline CDR1 and CDR2: SGHRS and YFSETQ. The DNA of the CDR3 is TGCGCCAGCAGCTCCGGACAGGGTAATGGCGGGGAGCTGTTTTTT. Translating it yields CASSSGQGNGGELFF.

The chain recombines TRBV12-3 or TRBV12-4 with TRBJ1-1; D is unresolved. V was pared by 2 bases and J by 0 bases, with 4 bases between. CDR3 length: 13 residues. In DNA form, the CDR3 reads TGTGCCAGCAGTTTAAACCTGAACACTGAAGCTTTCTTT. Translation: CASSLNLNTEAFF.

The CDR3 nucleotides read TGTGCCAGCAGTCTCCGACCAAAAACGAGCGGCTACACCTTC. The encoded protein is CASSLRPKTSGYTF. This chain joins TRBV6-5 and TRBJ1-2; the D is unclear. Trimming cost V 5 bases and J 8 bases, with 18 bases left between them. The CDR3 consists of 14 residues. CDR1 and CDR2 (germline): MNHEY, SVGAGI.

CDR3 in amino acids: CASSRGLEISGELFF. CDR3 nucleotides: TGTGCCAGCAGCCGGGGACTAGAAATTTCCGGGGAGCTGTTTTTT. The chain carries TRBV5-4 and TRBJ2-2; TRBD2 agrees at 8 bases. V shed 4 bases, J shed 6 bases, and the junction held 8 bases outside the gene matches. The length of the CDR3 is 15 residues. Germline assignment: CDR1 SGHNT and CDR2 YYREEE (reference sequence).